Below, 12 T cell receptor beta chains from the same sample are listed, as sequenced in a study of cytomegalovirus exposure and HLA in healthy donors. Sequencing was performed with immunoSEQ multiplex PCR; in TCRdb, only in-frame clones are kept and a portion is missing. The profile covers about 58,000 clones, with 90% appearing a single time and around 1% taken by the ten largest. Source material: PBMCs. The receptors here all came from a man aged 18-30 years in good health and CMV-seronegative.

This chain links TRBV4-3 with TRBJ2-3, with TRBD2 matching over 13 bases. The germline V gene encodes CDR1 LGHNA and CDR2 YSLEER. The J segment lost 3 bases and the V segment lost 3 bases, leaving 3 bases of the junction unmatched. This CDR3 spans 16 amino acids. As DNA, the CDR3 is TGCGCCAGCAGCCAGTCGGGACTAGCGGGAACAGATACGCAGTATTTT. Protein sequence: CASSQSGLAGTDTQYF.

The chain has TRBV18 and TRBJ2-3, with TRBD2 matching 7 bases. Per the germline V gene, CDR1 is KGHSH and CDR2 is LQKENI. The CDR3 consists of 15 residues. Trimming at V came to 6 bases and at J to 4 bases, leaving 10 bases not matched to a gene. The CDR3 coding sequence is TGTGCCAGCTCGAGACTAGCCCTCGGGGCAGATACGCAGTATTTT. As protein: CASSRLALGADTQYF.

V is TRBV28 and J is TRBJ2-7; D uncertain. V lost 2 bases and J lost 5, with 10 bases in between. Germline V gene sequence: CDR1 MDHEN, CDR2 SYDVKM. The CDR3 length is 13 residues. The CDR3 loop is CASSLGQLDEQYF. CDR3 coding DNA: TGTGCCAGCAGTTTAGGTCAGTTGGACGAGCAGTACTTC.

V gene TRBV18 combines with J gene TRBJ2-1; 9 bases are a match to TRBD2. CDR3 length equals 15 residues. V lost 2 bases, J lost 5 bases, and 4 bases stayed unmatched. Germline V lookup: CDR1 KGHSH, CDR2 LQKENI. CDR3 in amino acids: CASSPFSGSHNEQFF. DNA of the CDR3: TGTGCCAGCTCACCATTTAGCGGGAGCCACAATGAGCAGTTCTTC.

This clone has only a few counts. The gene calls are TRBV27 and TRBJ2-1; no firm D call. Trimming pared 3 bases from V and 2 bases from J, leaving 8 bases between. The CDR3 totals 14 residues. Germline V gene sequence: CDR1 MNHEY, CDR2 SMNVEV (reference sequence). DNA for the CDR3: TGTGCCAGCAGTTTCAACGGAGCCTACAATGAGCAGTTCTTC. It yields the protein CASSFNGAYNEQFF.

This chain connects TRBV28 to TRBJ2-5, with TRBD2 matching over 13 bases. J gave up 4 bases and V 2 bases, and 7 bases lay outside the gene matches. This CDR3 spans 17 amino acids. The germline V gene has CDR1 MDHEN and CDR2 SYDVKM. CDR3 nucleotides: TGTGCCAGCAGTTTAGGGAGGACTAGCGGGAGAGGAGAGACCCAGTACTTC. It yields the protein CASSLGRTSGRGETQYF.

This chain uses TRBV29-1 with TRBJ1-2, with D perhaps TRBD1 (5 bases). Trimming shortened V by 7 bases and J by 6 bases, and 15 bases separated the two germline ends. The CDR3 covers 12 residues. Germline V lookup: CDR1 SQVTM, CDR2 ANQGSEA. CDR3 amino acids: CSGTTLSNGYTF. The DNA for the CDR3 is TGCAGCGGGACAACATTAAGTAATGGCTACACCTTC.

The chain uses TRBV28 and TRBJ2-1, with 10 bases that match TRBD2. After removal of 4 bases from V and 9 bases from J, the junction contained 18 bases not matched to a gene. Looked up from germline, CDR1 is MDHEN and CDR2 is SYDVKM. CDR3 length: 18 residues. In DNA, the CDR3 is TGTGCCAGCAGTTGGCCCCTCTGGGCTAGCGGGAGAGATGGTGAGCAGTTCTTC. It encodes CASSWPLWASGRDGEQFF.

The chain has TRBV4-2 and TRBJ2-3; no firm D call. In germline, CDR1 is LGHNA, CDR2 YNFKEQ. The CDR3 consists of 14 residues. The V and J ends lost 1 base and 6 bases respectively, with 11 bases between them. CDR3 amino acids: CASSQGSSGDTQYF. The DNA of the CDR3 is TGTGCCAGCAGCCAAGGCTCATCAGGCGATACGCAGTATTTT.

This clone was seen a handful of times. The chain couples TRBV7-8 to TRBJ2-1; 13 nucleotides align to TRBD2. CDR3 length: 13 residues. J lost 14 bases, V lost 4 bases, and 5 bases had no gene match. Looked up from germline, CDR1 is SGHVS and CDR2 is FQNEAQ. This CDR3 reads CASSWTSGSPEFF. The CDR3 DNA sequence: TGTGCCAGCAGCTGGACTAGCGGGAGCCCGGAGTTCTTC.

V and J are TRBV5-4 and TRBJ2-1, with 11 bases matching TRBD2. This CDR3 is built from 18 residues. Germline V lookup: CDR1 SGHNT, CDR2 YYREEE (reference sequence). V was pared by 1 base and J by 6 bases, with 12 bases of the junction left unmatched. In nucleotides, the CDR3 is TGTGCCAGCAGCTTGAGCTTAGCGGGAGGGCCGGGGGTCAATGAGCAGTTCTTC. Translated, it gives CASSLSLAGGPGVNEQFF. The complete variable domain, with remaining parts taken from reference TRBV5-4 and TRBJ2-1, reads ETGVTQSPTHLIKTRGQQVTLRCSSQSGHNTVSWYQQALGQGPQFIFQYYREEENGRGNFPPRFSGLQFPNYSSELNVNALELDDSALYLCASSLSLAGGPGVNEQFFGPGTRLTVL.

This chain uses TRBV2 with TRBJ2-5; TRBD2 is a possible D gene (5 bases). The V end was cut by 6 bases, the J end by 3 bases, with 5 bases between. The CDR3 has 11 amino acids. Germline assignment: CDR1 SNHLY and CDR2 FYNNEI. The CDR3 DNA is TGTGCCAGCAGGGGAGAAGAGACCCAGTACTTC. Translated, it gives CASRGEETQYF.